Below, 19 T cell receptor beta chains from the same sample are listed, as sequenced in a study of cytomegalovirus exposure and HLA in healthy donors (TCRdb year 2017). Library creation used the immunoSEQ multiplex PCR assay. The multiplex PCR relied on a mix of 60 forward primers for TCR Vbeta segments and 13 reverse primers for TCR Jbeta segments. The clones in this table, taken by TCRdb from immuneACCESS, are in-frame only. Not every clone is retained; where verified, under half of the shortfall comes from an unresolved V gene, and the cause of the rest is unknown. The table for this sample lists about 130,000 clones; about 80% of them were counted only once. The leading ten clones occupy 5% to 6.5% of the sample. Sequenced sample: PBMCs. The origin of the receptors is a man between 25 and 39 years old in good health and CMV-seronegative.

This clone was seen a handful of times. The chain has TRBV29-1 and TRBJ2-3; 7 bases are a match to TRBD2. Germline values: CDR1 SQVTM, CDR2 ANQGSEA. This CDR3 has 14 amino acids. Trimming removed 4 bases from V and 2 bases from J; junction bases left unmatched: 6. The CDR3 is CSVGGGSYTDTQYF. DNA for the CDR3: TGCAGCGTTGGAGGCGGGAGTTACACAGATACGCAGTATTTT.

In this sample, this clone turned up a few times. The chain is built from TRBV28 and TRBJ1-4; TRBD1 aligns across 12 bases. Germline values: CDR1 MDHEN, CDR2 SYDVKM. CDR3 length: 15 residues. With 5 bases clipped from V and 5 bases from J, the junction kept 3 bases outside the gene matches. This CDR3 is CASSVGQGANEKLFF. CDR3 coding DNA: TGTGCCAGCAGTGTGGGACAGGGGGCAAATGAAAAACTGTTTTTT. Full variable domain (remainder filled in from reference TRBV28 and TRBJ1-4): DVKVTQSSRYLVKRTGEKVFLECVQDMDHENMFWYRQDPGLGLRLIYFSYDVKMKEKGDIPEGYSVSREKKERFSLILESASTNQTSMYLCASSVGQGANEKLFFGSGTQLSVL.

The rearrangement links TRBV19 to TRBJ2-1, with TRBD2 as a possible D gene (5 bases). Germline V gene lookup returns CDR1 LNHDA and CDR2 SQIVND (reference sequence). The length of the CDR3 is 15 residues. V lost 7 bases and J 0 bases, leaving 13 bases between the germline ends. CDR3 sequence reads: CASTRSGASYNEQFF. The CDR3 bases are TGTGCCAGTACCAGGAGCGGCGCCTCCTACAATGAGCAGTTCTTC.

The rearrangement uses TRBV6-1 and TRBJ2-5, with D perhaps TRBD2 (6 bases). CDR1 and CDR2 (germline): MNHNS, SASEGT. With 6 bases removed from V and 1 base from J, the gap between germline ends came to 12 bases. The CDR3 contains 14 residues. CDR3 nucleotides: TGTGCCAGCAGGGGGGGACTGGTCCAAGAGACCCAGTACTTC. Translating it yields CASRGGLVQETQYF.

V is TRBV4-3 and J is TRBJ2-5, with no clear D. This CDR3 is built from 17 residues. CDR1 is LGHNA and CDR2 is YSLEER in the germline V gene. With 4 bases removed from V and 5 bases from J, the gap between germline ends came to 23 bases. The CDR3 sequence: CASSPQVQMGFAETQYF. The CDR3 DNA reads TGCGCCAGCAGCCCCCAGGTTCAGATGGGTTTTGCGGAGACCCAGTACTTC.

V usage is TRBV27 and J usage is TRBJ2-3; 11 positions agree with TRBD2. V lost 6 bases, J lost 1 base, and 9 bases stayed unmatched. Germline V CDR1 and CDR2: MNHEY, SMNVEV (reference sequence). The CDR3 has 17 amino acids. CDR3 in DNA: TGTGCCAGCAGGCGGCTAGCGGGAGGCCTCGGCACAGATACGCAGTATTTT. Translation gives CASRRLAGGLGTDTQYF.

V and J are TRBV15 and TRBJ2-5, with D possibly matching TRBD1 (5 bases). CDR1 is LNHNV, CDR2 YYDKDF, per germline (reference sequence). V was shortened by 5 bases and J by 5 bases, with 15 bases between the two germline ends. The CDR3 loop spans 14 amino acids. The CDR3 DNA reads as TGTGCCACCAGCGGGGCCCTAACCGGGGAGACCCAGTACTTC. Its protein product is CATSGALTGETQYF.

This sequence joins TRBV5-1 and TRBJ2-1, with TRBD2 matching over 10 bases. V was pared by 1 base and J by 6 bases, with 10 bases of the junction left unmatched. CDR3 size: 17 residues. CDR1 and CDR2 from the germline V gene are SGHRS and YFSETQ. DNA of the CDR3: TGCGCCAGCAGCTTGTTTTCAAGCGGGAGGGCCTTCAATGAGCAGTTCTTC. Protein product: CASSLFSSGRAFNEQFF.

J is TRBJ1-1 and V is TRBV5-1; D gene ambiguous. Germline lookup yields CDR1 SGHRS and CDR2 YFSETQ. The CDR3 contains 11 residues. Trimming pared 4 bases from V and 10 bases from J, leaving 11 bases between. The CDR3 loop is CASSPGDIAFF. Written as DNA, the CDR3 is TGCGCCAGCAGCCCCGGAGATATAGCTTTCTTT.

This chain links TRBV6-5 with TRBJ1-2; 10 nucleotides align to TRBD1. Germline CDR1 reads MNHEY; CDR2 reads SVGAGI. The CDR3 has 14 amino acids. Losses at the gene ends were 0 bases for V and 8 bases for J; bases not matched to a gene: 3. The CDR3 nucleotides read TGTGCCAGCAGTTACTCAGGGACAGGGGCCGGCTACACCTTC. This gives the protein CASSYSGTGAGYTF.

The J gene is TRBJ2-5, the V gene TRBV5-1; D gene ambiguous. The J call may be wrong; the DNA end is better matched by TRBJ2-7. Germline V gene data show CDR1 as SGHRS and CDR2 as YFSETQ. The CDR3 sequence is 13 residues long. CDR3 nucleotides: TGCGCCAGCAGCTTGGTAGTCCCCTACGAGCAGTACTTC. Protein: CASSLVVPYEQYF.

V gene TRBV5-6 combines with J gene TRBJ1-2; D is uncertain. The V end lost 4 bases, the J end lost 7 bases, and 5 bases lay between the germline ends. The CDR3 is 10 amino acids. Germline CDR1 is SGHDT and CDR2 is YYEEEE. The CDR3 nucleotides read TGTGCCAGCAGCCCGGTTGGCTACACCTTC. Protein sequence: CASSPVGYTF.

The gene calls are TRBV6-5 and TRBJ1-1; perhaps TRBD1 as D (6 bases). Germline CDR1 MNHEY, CDR2 SVGAGI. The V gene lost 6 bases and the J gene lost 3 bases, with 14 bases spanning the gap. CDR3 length: 14 residues. The CDR3 DNA reads as TGTGCCAGCAGCGAAAGGGGGGGGGACACTGAAGCTTTCTTT. Its protein is CASSERGGDTEAFF.

V usage is TRBV28 and J usage is TRBJ1-5; D is undetermined. The CDR3 length is 14 residues. Trimming took 4 bases from V and 11 from J, leaving 18 bases between them. Germline CDR1 MDHEN, CDR2 SYDVKM. CDR3 amino acids: CASSSPWVRESQHF. CDR3 in DNA: TGTGCCAGCAGTTCCCCCTGGGTTAGGGAGTCCCAGCATTTT.

The chain is built from TRBV28 and TRBJ2-7, with TRBD1 identical over 7 bases. CDR1 and CDR2 (germline): MDHEN, SYDVKM. After removal of 3 bases from V and 5 bases from J, the junction contained 7 bases not matched to a gene. CDR3 length equals 14 residues. As DNA, the CDR3 is TGTGCCAGCAGTTTGACAGGGTTTCCCAACGAGCAGTACTTC. This codes for CASSLTGFPNEQYF.

The rearrangement uses TRBV6-5 and TRBJ1-2; D is perhaps TRBD1 (5 bases). The CDR3 is 12 residues long. V lost 6 bases and J lost 4, with 9 bases in between. Germline V gene sequence: CDR1 MNHEY, CDR2 SVGAGI. DNA for the CDR3: TGTGCCAGCAGCCGCGACAGCTATGGCTACACCTTC. Translation gives CASSRDSYGYTF.

The chain joins TRBV4-3 to TRBJ1-1; the match to TRBD1 covers 9 bases. Germline lookup yields CDR1 LGHNA and CDR2 YSLEER. J was trimmed by 4 bases and V by 0 bases; bases with no gene match: 12. The CDR3 is made up of 18 amino acids. CDR3 sequence reads: CASSQEVGGQGWRTEAFF. The CDR3, as DNA: TGCGCCAGCAGCCAAGAAGTAGGGGGACAGGGCTGGCGCACTGAAGCTTTCTTT.

J is TRBJ2-1 and V is TRBV5-1, with 7 bases matching TRBD1. The CDR3 is made up of 15 amino acids. In germline, CDR1 is SGHRS, CDR2 YFSETQ. Germline trimming cut 3 bases from V and 0 bases from J; bases unmatched to any gene: 3. CDR3 amino acids: CASSSGQSSYNEQFF. The CDR3 DNA follows: TGCGCCAGCAGCTCGGGACAGAGCTCCTACAATGAGCAGTTCTTC.

The rearrangement links TRBV28 to TRBJ2-7; D uncertain. The CDR3 loop spans 15 amino acids. Trimming removed 6 bases at V and 3 bases at J, with 18 bases between. Germline loops: CDR1 MDHEN, CDR2 SYDVKM. The CDR3 DNA sequence: TGTGCCAGCAGCCCAGCGTCCCGACCCCTCTACGAGCAGTACTTC. This translates into CASSPASRPLYEQYF.